These 23 T cell receptor beta chains came from one sample sequenced in a study of blood T cell repertoires in COVID-19. Here immunoSEQ multiplex PCR was the method, and the copy in TCRdb shows in-frame clones only, minus some. The sample includes under 200,000 clones, more than 90% of them seen just once. Sequenced input: peripheral blood. Receptor source: a man between 45 and 60 years old with acute or convalescent COVID-19.

Here the CDR3 reads CASSLKEGLALTSTDTQYF. The CDR3 DNA sequence: TGTGCCAGCAGCTTGAAAGAGGGACTAGCGCTTACTAGCACAGATACGCAGTATTTT. The chain combines TRBV7-2 with TRBJ2-3, with 10 bases aligning to TRBD2. This CDR3 has 19 residues. The V and J ends lost 3 bases and 0 bases, in that order; junction bases with no gene match: 12. CDR1 is SGHTA, CDR2 FQGNSA, per germline.

The chain carries TRBV15 and TRBJ2-3, with a possible D match to TRBD2 (5 bases). CDR1 LNHNV and CDR2 YYDKDF come from the germline V gene (reference sequence). With 4 bases removed from V and 0 bases from J, the gap between germline ends came to 11 bases. The CDR3 loop spans 15 amino acids. The CDR3: CATSIGRGSTDTQYF. The DNA of the CDR3 is TGTGCCACCAGCATAGGGAGAGGGAGCACAGATACGCAGTATTTT.

The chain has TRBV7-2 and TRBJ1-2, with D unclear. This CDR3 has 14 amino acids. V shed 0 bases and J shed 4 bases, with 9 bases lying between them. Per germline, CDR1 SGHTA and CDR2 FQGNSA. The CDR3 region has the DNA TGTGCCAGCAGCTTAGCGGGGAGGGCCTATGGCTACACCTTC. Amino acids: CASSLAGRAYGYTF. The whole variable domain, remainder taken from reference TRBV7-2 and TRBJ1-2, is GAGVSQSPSNKVTEKGKDVELRCDPISGHTALYWYRQSLGQGLEFLIYFQGNSAPDKSGLPSDRFSAERTGGSVSTLTIQRTQQEDSAVYLCASSLAGRAYGYTFGSGTRLTVV.

The V call is TRBV9, the J call TRBJ2-1; 13 bases fit TRBD2. CDR1 SGDLS and CDR2 YYNGEE come from the germline V gene. The trim removed 0 bases at V and 7 bases at J, leaving 10 bases unmatched. The CDR3 contains 18 residues. The CDR3: CASSVALAGGAIGNEQFF. DNA of the CDR3: TGTGCCAGCAGCGTAGCACTAGCGGGGGGGGCGATAGGGAATGAGCAGTTCTTC.

The chain couples TRBV10-3 to TRBJ2-5, with D perhaps matching TRBD2 (5 bases). Germline assignment: CDR1 ENHRY and CDR2 SYGVKD. Deletions cut 3 bases from V and 5 bases from J, with 10 bases between. This CDR3 is 13 amino acids long. The CDR3 DNA is TGTGCCATCAGTGATGGGCCGGGGGAGACCCAGTACTTC. Translation gives CAISDGPGETQYF.

V is TRBV7-9 and J is TRBJ1-2, with 8 nucleotides matching TRBD1. Looked up from germline, CDR1 is SEHNR and CDR2 is FQNEAQ (reference sequence). V shed 4 bases and J 8 bases; nucleotides not matched to a gene: 9. The CDR3 extends over 14 amino acids. The CDR3 here is CASSYSGQGGGYTF. The DNA of the CDR3 is TGTGCCAGCAGCTACTCAGGACAGGGTGGGGGCTACACCTTC.

V and J are TRBV6-1 and TRBJ1-1, with unresolved D. Germline V lookup: CDR1 MNHNS, CDR2 SASEGT. V was trimmed by 1 base and J by 5 bases, leaving 5 bases between them. The CDR3 is made up of 12 amino acids. For the CDR3, the DNA is TGTGCCAGCAGTGAAGGCAGGACTGAAGCTTTCTTT. Residues: CASSEGRTEAFF.

The chain joins TRBV28 to TRBJ2-7; 10 nucleotides match TRBD2. Trimming took 7 bases from V and 4 from J; bases not matched to a gene: 7. The CDR3 loop spans 14 amino acids. Germline V gene data show CDR1 as MDHEN and CDR2 as SYDVKM. The CDR3 reads CASNPAGGPYEQYF. The CDR3 region has the DNA TGTGCCAGCAATCCAGCGGGAGGGCCATACGAGCAGTACTTC. Full variable domain (outside the CDR3, taken from reference TRBV28 and TRBJ2-7): DVKVTQSSRYLVKRTGEKVFLECVQDMDHENMFWYRQDPGLGLRLIYFSYDVKMKEKGDIPEGYSVSREKKERFSLILESASTNQTSMYLCASNPAGGPYEQYFGPGTRLTVT.

The V call is TRBV9, the J call TRBJ2-1, with 8 nucleotides matching TRBD1. CDR3 length equals 13 residues. Germline values: CDR1 SGDLS, CDR2 YYNGEE. J was trimmed by 6 bases and V by 3 bases; bases with no gene match: 2. The CDR3 sequence is CASSAGQGNEQFF. The CDR3 DNA reads TGTGCCAGCAGCGCTGGACAGGGCAATGAGCAGTTCTTC.

The CDR3 reads CASSQGAGTGVFYNEQFF. Written as DNA, the CDR3 is TGCGCCAGCAGCCAAGGAGCGGGGACAGGGGTTTTCTACAATGAGCAGTTCTTC. The J gene is TRBJ2-1, the V gene TRBV4-3; 10 bases agree with TRBD1. Germline lookup yields CDR1 LGHNA and CDR2 YSLEER. V trimming: 1 base; J trimming: 3 bases; junction bases outside the gene matches: 9. This CDR3 comprises 18 residues.

This clone was counted once. The chain recombines TRBV3-1 (or the pseudogene TRBV3-2) with TRBJ1-5; maybe TRBD1 (6 bases). The ends were cut back, 3 bases at V and 7 bases at J, with 10 bases in the middle. Germline CDR1 reads LGHDT; CDR2 reads YNNKEL (reference sequence). The CDR3 is 13 residues long. The CDR3 sequence is CASSQNRAQPQHF. DNA for the CDR3: TGTGCCAGCAGCCAGAACAGGGCACAGCCCCAGCATTTT.

The rearrangement joins TRBV19 to TRBJ2-5; TRBD2 aligns across 9 bases. From germline, CDR1 is LNHDA and CDR2 SQIVND (reference sequence). This CDR3 region has 17 residues. The V and J ends lost 5 bases and 3 bases, in that order; junction bases with no gene match: 13. CDR3 nucleotide sequence: TGTGCCAGTAGTTCCCACCGACAGGGCGGGAGGGAAGAGACCCAGTACTTC. This encodes CASSSHRQGGREETQYF. The whole variable domain, filled in from reference TRBV19 and TRBJ2-5, reads DGGITQSPKYLFRKEGQNVTLSCEQNLNHDAMYWYRQDPGQGLRLIYYSQIVNDFQKGDIAEGYSVSREKKESFPLTVTSAQKNPTAFYLCASSSHRQGGREETQYFGPGTRLLVL.

This clone was detected only a few times. This sequence joins TRBV7-2 and TRBJ1-5, with TRBD1 matching 11 bases. CDR3 length equals 15 residues. J lost 5 bases, V lost 5 bases, and 5 bases had no gene match. In germline, CDR1 is SGHTA, CDR2 FQGNSA. DNA of the CDR3: TGTGCCAGCAGCACAGGGACAGGGGGATATCAGCCCCAGCATTTT. Amino acid sequence: CASSTGTGGYQPQHF.

This rearrangement joins TRBV6-6 to TRBJ1-1, with 8 bases matching TRBD1. The germline CDR1 and CDR2 sequences are MNHNY and SVGAGI (reference sequence). The CDR3 is 14 residues long. V lost 6 bases and J lost 4; bases outside the gene matches: 7. The CDR3 reads CASRNRGSGTEAFF. The DNA for the CDR3 is TGTGCCAGCAGAAACAGGGGGTCGGGCACTGAAGCTTTCTTT.

The chain combines TRBV9 with TRBJ2-2; 7 bases line up with TRBD2. Germline CDR1 and CDR2: SGDLS and YYNGEE. CDR3 length: 16 amino acids. The V and J ends lost 3 bases and 6 bases, in that order; junction bases with no gene match: 11. CDR3 residues: CASSAAGTPFSGELFF. The CDR3 DNA is TGTGCCAGCAGCGCAGCGGGAACCCCTTTTTCCGGGGAGCTGTTTTTT.

The table lists this clone with a count of one. The DNA of the CDR3 is TGTGCCAGCAGTTTATATGGGAGAGGCGGGGAGCTGTTTTTT. This codes for CASSLYGRGGELFF. J is TRBJ2-2 and V is TRBV28, with D perhaps matching TRBD2 (5 bases). V shed 1 base and J shed 7 bases, with 10 bases lying between them. CDR1 and CDR2 (germline): MDHEN, SYDVKM. This CDR3 region has 14 residues.

The rearrangement uses TRBV24-1 and TRBJ2-1; 12 bases match TRBD1. Germline CDR1 and CDR2: KGHDR and SFDVKD. The CDR3 consists of 17 residues. The trim removed 0 bases at V and 7 bases at J, leaving 6 bases unmatched. The CDR3 loop reads CATSDLRGDRGPNEQFF. CDR3 bases: TGTGCCACCAGTGATTTGCGGGGGGACAGGGGGCCTAATGAGCAGTTCTTC.

This rearrangement joins TRBV27 to TRBJ1-2; 7 bases align to TRBD1. The CDR3 has 13 amino acids. V gave up 5 bases and J gave up 4 bases; unmatched junction bases: 4. CDR1 and CDR2 (germline): MNHEY, SMNVEV (reference sequence). CDR3 bases: TGTGCCAGCAGTCAGGGACAGACCTATGGCTACACCTTC. It yields the protein CASSQGQTYGYTF.

V usage is TRBV7-9 and J usage is TRBJ1-5; TRBD1 is a possible D gene (6 bases). The CDR3 totals 15 residues. Trimming pared 5 bases from V and 2 bases from J, leaving 13 bases between. From germline, CDR1 is SEHNR and CDR2 FQNEAQ (reference sequence). CDR3 amino acids: CASSPGGGRNQPQHF. For the CDR3, the DNA is TGTGCCAGCAGCCCGGGGGGGGGCCGCAATCAGCCCCAGCATTTT.

The V call is TRBV9, the J call TRBJ2-3; D gene unclear. From germline, CDR1 is SGDLS and CDR2 YYNGEE. The CDR3 is 16 amino acids. Trimming shortened V by 3 bases and J by 0 bases, and 14 bases separated the two germline ends. CDR3 sequence: CASSGTQAPSTDTQYF. Here the CDR3 DNA reads TGTGCCAGCAGCGGAACTCAGGCCCCTAGCACAGATACGCAGTATTTT.

The gene calls are TRBV28 and TRBJ2-5; D is undetermined. The germline gives CDR1 MDHEN, CDR2 SYDVKM. The CDR3 consists of 16 residues. V was clipped by 5 bases and J by 1 base, with 17 bases between them. The CDR3 coding sequence is TGTGCCAGCAGTCCCCCCCCGGGTAGGCCCCAAGAGACCCAGTACTTC. The encoded protein is CASSPPPGRPQETQYF.

The chain links TRBV7-9 to TRBJ2-5; D possibly corresponds to TRBD2 (5 bases). From germline, CDR1 is SEHNR and CDR2 FQNEAQ (reference sequence). Trimming cost V 0 bases and J 3 bases, with 8 bases left between them. The CDR3 covers 14 residues. In DNA form, the CDR3 reads TGTGCCAGCAGCTTAGCGTCCGGGGAAGAGACCCAGTACTTC. It is translated as CASSLASGEETQYF.

The chain couples TRBV6-2 or TRBV6-3 to TRBJ1-6; 10 bases line up with TRBD1. The V gene's germline CDR1 is MNHEY and CDR2 SVGEGT. The V segment lost 6 bases and the J segment 7 bases; nucleotides outside the gene matches: 6. The CDR3 contains 15 residues. The chain's CDR3 is CASSLRDRGNSPLHF. The CDR3 coding sequence is TGTGCCAGCAGCCTCCGGGACAGGGGAAATTCACCCCTCCACTTT.